Listed below are T cell receptor beta chains from one sample, sequenced in a study of radiotherapy plus CTLA-4 blockade in lung cancer. Here immunoSEQ multiplex PCR was the method, and the copy in TCRdb shows in-frame clones only, minus some. The table lists approximately 50,000 clones, 75% to 90% of them singletons. Sample: peripheral blood, taken from a patient treated with radiotherapy plus ipilimumab. The receptor set was obtained from a human donor with non-small cell lung cancer that progressed on radiotherapy plus ipilimumab. Some clones in this sample may be carry-over from other donors' samples. CDR3s include the opening cysteine and the closing phenylalanine or tryptophan. D genes are given only for firm matches. Size values are once, few and many counts, or a class for expanded clones, and some rows have none.

V gene	J gene	clone size	D gene	CDR3 protein	CDR3 DNA
TRBV29-1	TRBJ1-2	-	-	CSAERSSYGYTF	TGCAGCGCCGAAAGGTCTAGCTATGGCTACACCTTC
TRBV30	TRBJ1-1	-	-	CAWNSRGGTEAFF	TGTGCCTGGAACTCCCGCGGAGGGACTGAAGCTTTCTTT
TRBV6-1	TRBJ2-7	-	-	CASSRTGTRDEQYF	TGTGCCAGCAGTCGGACCGGGACACGTGACGAGCAGTACTTC
TRBV4-1	TRBJ2-7	-	TRBD2	CASSQGLAGGNEQYF	TGCGCCAGCAGCCAAGGTCTAGCGGGGGGGAACGAGCAGTACTTC
TRBV4-1	TRBJ2-7	once	-	CASSPSGGGAYEQYF	TGCGCCAGCAGCCCCTCTGGCGGGGGCGCCTACGAGCAGTACTTC
TRBV6-6	TRBJ2-7	once	-	CASSYSEGKVRHEQYF	TGTGCCAGCAGTTACTCGGAGGGCAAGGTCCGGCACGAGCAGTACTTC
TRBV7-2	TRBJ2-7	once	TRBD2	CASSLVSSGDYEQYF	TGTGCCAGCAGCTTAGTGTCTAGCGGTGACTACGAGCAGTACTTC
TRBV5-3	TRBJ1-5	-	-	CARSLAGGNQPQHF	TGTGCCAGAAGCTTGGCCGGGGGGAATCAGCCCCAGCATTTT
TRBV29-1	TRBJ2-1	-	-	CSACRYHSYNEQFF	TGCAGCGCCTGTCGCTACCACTCCTACAATGAGCAGTTCTTC
TRBV5-6	TRBJ1-3	-	-	CASSLERAGNTIYF	TGTGCCAGCAGCTTGGAGAGAGCTGGAAACACCATATATTTT